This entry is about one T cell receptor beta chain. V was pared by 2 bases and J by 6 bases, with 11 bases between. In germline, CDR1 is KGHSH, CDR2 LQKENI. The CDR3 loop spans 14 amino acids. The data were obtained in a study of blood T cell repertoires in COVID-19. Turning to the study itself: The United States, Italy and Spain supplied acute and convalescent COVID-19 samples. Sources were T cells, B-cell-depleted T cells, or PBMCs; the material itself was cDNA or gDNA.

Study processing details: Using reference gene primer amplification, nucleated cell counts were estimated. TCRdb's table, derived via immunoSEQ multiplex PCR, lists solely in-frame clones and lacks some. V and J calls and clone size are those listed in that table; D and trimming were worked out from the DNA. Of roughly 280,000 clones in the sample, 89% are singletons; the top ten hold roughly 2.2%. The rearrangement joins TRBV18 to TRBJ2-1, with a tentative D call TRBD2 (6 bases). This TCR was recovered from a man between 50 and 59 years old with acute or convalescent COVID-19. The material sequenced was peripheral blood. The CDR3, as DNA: TGTGCCAGCTCACCAACTTTGGGGGGCAATGAGCAGTTCTTC. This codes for CASSPTLGGNEQFF.